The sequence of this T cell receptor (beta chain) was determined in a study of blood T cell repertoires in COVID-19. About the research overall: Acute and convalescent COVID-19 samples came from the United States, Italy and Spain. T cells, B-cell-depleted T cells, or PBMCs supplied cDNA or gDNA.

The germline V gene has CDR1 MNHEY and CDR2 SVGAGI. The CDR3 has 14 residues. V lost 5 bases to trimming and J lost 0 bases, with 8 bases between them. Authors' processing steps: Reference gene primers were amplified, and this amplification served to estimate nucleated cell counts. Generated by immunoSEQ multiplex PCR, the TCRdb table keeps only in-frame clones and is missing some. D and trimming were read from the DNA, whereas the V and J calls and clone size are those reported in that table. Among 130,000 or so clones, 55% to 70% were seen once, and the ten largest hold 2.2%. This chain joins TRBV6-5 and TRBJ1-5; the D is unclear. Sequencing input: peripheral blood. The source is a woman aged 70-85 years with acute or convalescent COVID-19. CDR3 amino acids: CASSTVSSNQPQHF. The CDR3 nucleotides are TGTGCCAGCAGTACCGTCAGTAGCAATCAGCCCCAGCATTTT.